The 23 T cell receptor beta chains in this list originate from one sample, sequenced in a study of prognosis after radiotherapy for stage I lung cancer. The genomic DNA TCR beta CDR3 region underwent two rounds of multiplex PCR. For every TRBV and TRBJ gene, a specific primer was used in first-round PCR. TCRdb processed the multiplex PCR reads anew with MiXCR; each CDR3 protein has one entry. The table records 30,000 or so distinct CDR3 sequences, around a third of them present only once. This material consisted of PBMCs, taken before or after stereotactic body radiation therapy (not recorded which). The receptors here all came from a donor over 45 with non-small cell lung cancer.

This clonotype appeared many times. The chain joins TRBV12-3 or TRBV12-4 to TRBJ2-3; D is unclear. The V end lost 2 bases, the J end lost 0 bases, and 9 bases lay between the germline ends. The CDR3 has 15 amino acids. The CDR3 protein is CASSLMTTSTDTQYF. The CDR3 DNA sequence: TGTGCCAGCAGTTTAATGACAACAAGCACAGATACGCAGTATTTT.

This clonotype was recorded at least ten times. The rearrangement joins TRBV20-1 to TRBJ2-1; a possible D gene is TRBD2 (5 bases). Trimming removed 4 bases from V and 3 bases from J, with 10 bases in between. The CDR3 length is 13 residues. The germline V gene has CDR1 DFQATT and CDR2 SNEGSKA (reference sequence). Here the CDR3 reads CSANLDYYNEQFF. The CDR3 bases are TGCAGTGCTAACCTAGACTACTACAATGAGCAGTTCTTC.

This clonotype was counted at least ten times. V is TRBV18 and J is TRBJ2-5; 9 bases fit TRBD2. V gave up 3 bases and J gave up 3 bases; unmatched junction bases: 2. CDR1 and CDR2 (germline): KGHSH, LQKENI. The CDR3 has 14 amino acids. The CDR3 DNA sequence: TGTGCCAGCTCACCCCGACTAGCGGAAGAGACCCAGTACTTC. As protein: CASSPRLAEETQYF.

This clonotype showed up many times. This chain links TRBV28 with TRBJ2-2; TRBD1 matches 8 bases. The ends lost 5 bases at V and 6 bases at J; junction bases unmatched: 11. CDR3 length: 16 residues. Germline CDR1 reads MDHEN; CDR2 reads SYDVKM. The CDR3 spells CASSLQDRGWAGELFF. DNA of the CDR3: TGTGCCAGCAGTCTCCAAGACAGGGGTTGGGCCGGGGAGCTGTTTTTT. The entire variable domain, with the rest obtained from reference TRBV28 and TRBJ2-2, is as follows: DVKVTQSSRYLVKRTGEKVFLECVQDMDHENMFWYRQDPGLGLRLIYFSYDVKMKEKGDIPEGYSVSREKKERFSLILESASTNQTSMYLCASSLQDRGWAGELFFGEGSRLTVL.

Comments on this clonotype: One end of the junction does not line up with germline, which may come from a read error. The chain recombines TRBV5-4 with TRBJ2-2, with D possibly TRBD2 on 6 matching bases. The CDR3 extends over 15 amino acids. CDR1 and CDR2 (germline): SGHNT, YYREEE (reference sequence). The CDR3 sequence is CARSLGGLRTGEPFF. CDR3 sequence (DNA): TGTGCCAGAAGCTTGGGGGGACTTCGCACCGGGGAGCCGTTTTTT.

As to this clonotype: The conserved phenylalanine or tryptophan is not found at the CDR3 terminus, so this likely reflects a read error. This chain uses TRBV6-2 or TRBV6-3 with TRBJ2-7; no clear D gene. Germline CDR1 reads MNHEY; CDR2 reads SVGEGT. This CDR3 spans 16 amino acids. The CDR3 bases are TGTGCTAGCAGTTACCGCCTCTTACGCCCAAACTACGAGCAGTACCTC. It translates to CASSYRLLRPNYEQYL.

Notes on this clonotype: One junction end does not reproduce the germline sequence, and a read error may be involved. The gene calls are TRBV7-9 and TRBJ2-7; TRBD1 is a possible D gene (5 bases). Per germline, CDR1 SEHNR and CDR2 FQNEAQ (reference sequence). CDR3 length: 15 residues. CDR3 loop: CASSAVGRAAGEKYF. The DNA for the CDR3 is TGTGCCAGCAGCGCCGTAGGCAGGGCAGCCGGCGAGAAGTACTTC.

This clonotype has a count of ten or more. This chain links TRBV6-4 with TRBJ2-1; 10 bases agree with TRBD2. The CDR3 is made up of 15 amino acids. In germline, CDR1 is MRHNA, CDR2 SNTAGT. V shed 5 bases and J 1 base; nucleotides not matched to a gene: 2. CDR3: CASSIAGGSYNEQFF. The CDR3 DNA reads TGTGCCAGCAGTATAGCGGGGGGTTCCTACAATGAGCAGTTCTTC.

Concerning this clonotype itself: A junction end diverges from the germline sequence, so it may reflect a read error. CDR3 sequence reads: CASSRRMSGTGELLF. Here the CDR3 DNA reads TGTGCCAGCAGCCGTCGAATGTCGGGGACCGGGGAGCTGCTTTTT. The chain employs TRBV3-1 and TRBJ2-2; D may correspond to TRBD1 or TRBD2 (5 bases each). The CDR3 extends over 15 amino acids. Germline V CDR1 and CDR2: LGHDT, YNNKEL (reference sequence).

CDR3 bases: TGTGCCAGCAGTTATGACGTAACTGGAAACACCATATATTTT. Residues: CASSYDVTGNTIYF. The V and J genes are TRBV6-2 or TRBV6-3 and TRBJ1-3; the D is unclear. Germline V gives CDR1 MNHEY, CDR2 SVGEGT. This CDR3 is built from 14 residues. Trimming took 3 bases from V and 2 from J, leaving 8 bases between them.

CDR3 coding DNA: TGTGCCAGTAGTACGGGACAGGAAGTCTACGAGCAGTACTTC. Its translation: CASSTGQEVYEQYF. The J gene is TRBJ2-7, the V gene TRBV19; 8 nucleotides agree with TRBD1. The germline gives CDR1 LNHDA, CDR2 SQIVND (reference sequence). CDR3 length equals 14 residues. V dropped 4 bases and J dropped 3; count of bases not matched to a gene: 5.

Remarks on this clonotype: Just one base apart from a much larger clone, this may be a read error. The DNA of the CDR3 is TGTGCCATCAGTAAGTATCTGAACACTGAAGCTTTCTTT. Translated: CAISKYLNTEAFF. The V and J genes are TRBV10-3 and TRBJ1-1; D is undetermined. The germline V gene encodes CDR1 ENHRY and CDR2 SYGVKD. CDR3 length: 13 residues. Between the trimmed V and J ends, which lost 5 bases and 0 bases, there was a span of 7 bases.

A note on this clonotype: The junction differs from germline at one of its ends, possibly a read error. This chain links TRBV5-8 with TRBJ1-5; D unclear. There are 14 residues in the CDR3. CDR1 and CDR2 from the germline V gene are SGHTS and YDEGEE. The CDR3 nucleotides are TGTGCCGGCAGCTTGGGTTCGATAGATCAGCCCCAGCATTTT. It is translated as CAGSLGSIDQPQHF.

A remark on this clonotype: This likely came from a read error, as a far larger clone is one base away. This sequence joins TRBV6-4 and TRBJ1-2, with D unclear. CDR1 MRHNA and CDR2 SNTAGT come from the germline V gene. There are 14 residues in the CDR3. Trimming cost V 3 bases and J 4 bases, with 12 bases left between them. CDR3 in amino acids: CASSESTGPYGYTF. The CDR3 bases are TGTGCCAGCAGTGAATCCACGGGTCCCTATGGCTACACCTTC.

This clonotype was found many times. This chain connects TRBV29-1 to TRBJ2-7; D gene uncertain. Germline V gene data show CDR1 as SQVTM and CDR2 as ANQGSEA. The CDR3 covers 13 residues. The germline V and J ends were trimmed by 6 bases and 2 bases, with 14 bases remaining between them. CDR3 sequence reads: CSVRFTLTYEQYF. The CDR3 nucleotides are TGCAGCGTACGCTTTACCTTAACCTACGAGCAGTACTTC.

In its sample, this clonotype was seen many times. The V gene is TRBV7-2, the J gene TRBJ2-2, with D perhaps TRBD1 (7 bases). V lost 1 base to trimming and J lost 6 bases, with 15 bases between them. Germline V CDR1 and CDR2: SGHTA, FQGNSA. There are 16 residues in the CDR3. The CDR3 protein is CASSLESGGLAGELFF. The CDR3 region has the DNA TGTGCCAGCAGCTTAGAATCAGGGGGGCTAGCCGGGGAGCTGTTTTTT.

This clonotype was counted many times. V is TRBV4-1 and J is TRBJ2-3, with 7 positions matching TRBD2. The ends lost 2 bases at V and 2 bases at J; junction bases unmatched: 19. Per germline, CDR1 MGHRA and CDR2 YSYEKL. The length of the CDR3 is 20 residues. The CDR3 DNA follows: TGCGCCAGCAGCCAACCTCCTCTTTTAAAAAGCGGGGAACACACAGATACGCAGTATTTT. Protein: CASSQPPLLKSGEHTDTQYF.

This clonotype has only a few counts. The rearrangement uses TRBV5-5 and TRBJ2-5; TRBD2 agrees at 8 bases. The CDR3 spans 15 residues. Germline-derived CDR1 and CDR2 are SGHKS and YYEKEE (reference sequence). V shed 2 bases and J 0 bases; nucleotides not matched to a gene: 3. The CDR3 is CASSLVAGYQETQYF. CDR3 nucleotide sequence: TGTGCCAGCAGCTTAGTAGCGGGGTACCAAGAGACCCAGTACTTC.

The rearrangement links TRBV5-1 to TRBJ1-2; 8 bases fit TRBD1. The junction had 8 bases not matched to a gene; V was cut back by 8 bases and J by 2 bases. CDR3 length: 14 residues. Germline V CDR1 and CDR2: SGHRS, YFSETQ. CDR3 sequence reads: CASSTRTGNYGYTF. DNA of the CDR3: TGCGCCAGTAGCACCAGGACAGGGAACTATGGCTACACCTTC.

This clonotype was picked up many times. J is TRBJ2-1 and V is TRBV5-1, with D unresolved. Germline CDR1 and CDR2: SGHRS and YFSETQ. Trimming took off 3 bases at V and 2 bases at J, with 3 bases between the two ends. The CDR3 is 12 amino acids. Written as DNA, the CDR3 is TGCGCCAGCAGCTCCACCTACAATGAGCAGTTCTTC. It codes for CASSSTYNEQFF.

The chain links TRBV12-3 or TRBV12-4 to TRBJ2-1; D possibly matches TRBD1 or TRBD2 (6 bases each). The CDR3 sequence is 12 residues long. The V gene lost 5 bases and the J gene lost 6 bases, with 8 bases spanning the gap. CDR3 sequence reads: CASSKGGNEQFF. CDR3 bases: TGTGCCAGCAGTAAGGGGGGCAATGAGCAGTTCTTC.

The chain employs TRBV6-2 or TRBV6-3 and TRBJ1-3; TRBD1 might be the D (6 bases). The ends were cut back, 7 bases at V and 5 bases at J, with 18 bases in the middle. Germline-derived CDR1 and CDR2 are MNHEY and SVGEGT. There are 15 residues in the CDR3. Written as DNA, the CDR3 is TGTGCCAGCACCTTGGACAGTGGCGCTCGAAACACCATATATTTT. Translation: CASTLDSGARNTIYF.

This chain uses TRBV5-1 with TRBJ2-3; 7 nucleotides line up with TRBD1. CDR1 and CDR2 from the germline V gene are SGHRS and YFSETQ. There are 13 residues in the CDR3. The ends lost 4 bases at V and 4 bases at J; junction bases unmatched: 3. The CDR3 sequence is CASSGTVPDTQYF. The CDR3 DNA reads TGCGCCAGCAGCGGGACAGTACCAGATACGCAGTATTTT.